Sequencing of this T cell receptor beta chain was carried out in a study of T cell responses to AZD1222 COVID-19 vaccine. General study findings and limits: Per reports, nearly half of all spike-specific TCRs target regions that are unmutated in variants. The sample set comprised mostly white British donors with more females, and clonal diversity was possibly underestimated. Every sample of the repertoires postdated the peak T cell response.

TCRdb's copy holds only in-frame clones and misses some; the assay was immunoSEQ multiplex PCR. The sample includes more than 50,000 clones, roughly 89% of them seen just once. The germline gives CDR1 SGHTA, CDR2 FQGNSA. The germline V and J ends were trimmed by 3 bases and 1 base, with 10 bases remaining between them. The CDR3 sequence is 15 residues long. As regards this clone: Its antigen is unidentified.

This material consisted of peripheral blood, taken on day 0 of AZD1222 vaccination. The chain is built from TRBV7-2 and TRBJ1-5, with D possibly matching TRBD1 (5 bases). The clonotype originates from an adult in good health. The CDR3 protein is CASSFQGNSNQPQHF. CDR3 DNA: TGTGCCAGCAGCTTCCAGGGCAACAGCAATCAGCCCCAGCATTTT.